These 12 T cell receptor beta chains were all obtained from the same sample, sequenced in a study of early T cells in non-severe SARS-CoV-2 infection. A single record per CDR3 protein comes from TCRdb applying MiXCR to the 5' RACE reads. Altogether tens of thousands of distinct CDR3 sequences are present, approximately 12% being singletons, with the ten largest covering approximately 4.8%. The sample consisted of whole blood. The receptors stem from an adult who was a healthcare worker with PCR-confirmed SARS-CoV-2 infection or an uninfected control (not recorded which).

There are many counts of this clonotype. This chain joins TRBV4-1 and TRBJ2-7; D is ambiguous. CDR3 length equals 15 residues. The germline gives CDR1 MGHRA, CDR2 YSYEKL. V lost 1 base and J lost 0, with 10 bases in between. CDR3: CASSQAWARSYEQYF. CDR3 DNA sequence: TGCGCCAGCAGCCAAGCTTGGGCCCGCTCCTACGAGCAGTACTTC.

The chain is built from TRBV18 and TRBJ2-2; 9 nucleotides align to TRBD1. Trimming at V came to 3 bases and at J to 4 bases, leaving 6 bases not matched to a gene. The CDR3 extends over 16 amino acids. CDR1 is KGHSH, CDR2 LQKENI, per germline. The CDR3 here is CASSPDRGVFTGELFF. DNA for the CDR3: TGTGCCAGCTCACCGGACAGGGGAGTGTTCACCGGGGAGCTGTTTTTT.

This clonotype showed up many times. The CDR3 DNA reads as TGTGCCAGCAGCTTAGTTGGGGCGAAAGATACGCAGTATTTT. Its protein is CASSLVGAKDTQYF. V usage is TRBV11-2 and J usage is TRBJ2-3, with TRBD1 as a possible D gene (5 bases). Trimming cost V 1 base and J 5 bases, with 10 bases left between them. This CDR3 has 14 amino acids. CDR1 is SGHAT, CDR2 FQNNGV, per germline. Complete variable domain (other parts from reference TRBV11-2 and TRBJ2-3): EAGVAQSPRYKIIEKRQSVAFWCNPISGHATLYWYQQILGQGPKLLIQFQNNGVVDDSQLPKDRFSAERLKGVDSTLKIQPAKLEDSAVYLCASSLVGAKDTQYFGPGTRLTVL.

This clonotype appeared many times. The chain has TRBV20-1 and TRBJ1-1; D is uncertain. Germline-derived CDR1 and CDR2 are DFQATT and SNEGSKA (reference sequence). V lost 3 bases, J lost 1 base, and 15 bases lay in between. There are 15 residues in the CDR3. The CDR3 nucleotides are TGCAGTGCTAGGGCCGGTGGGGTTGCGAACACTGAAGCTTTCTTT. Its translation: CSARAGGVANTEAFF.

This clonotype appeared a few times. The CDR3 region has the DNA TGCGCCAGCAGCTTGGAACGGGGGGACACCGGGGAGCTGTTTTTT. The encoded protein is CASSLERGDTGELFF. The chain joins TRBV5-1 to TRBJ2-2; 7 positions agree with TRBD2. Germline CDR1 is SGHRS and CDR2 is YFSETQ. V lost 0 bases, J lost 3 bases, and 2 bases stayed unmatched. The CDR3 spans 15 residues.

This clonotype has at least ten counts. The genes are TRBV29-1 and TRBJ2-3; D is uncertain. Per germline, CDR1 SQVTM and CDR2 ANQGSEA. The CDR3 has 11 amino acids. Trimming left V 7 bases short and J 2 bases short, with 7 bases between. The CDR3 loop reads CSAYLTDTQYF. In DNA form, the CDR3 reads TGCAGCGCCTACCTCACAGATACGCAGTATTTT.

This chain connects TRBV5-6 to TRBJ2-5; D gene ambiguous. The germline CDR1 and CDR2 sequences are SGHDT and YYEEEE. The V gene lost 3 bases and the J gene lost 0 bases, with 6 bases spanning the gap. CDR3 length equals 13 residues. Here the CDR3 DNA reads TGTGCCAGCAGCTCCTCGTACCAAGAGACCCAGTACTTC. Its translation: CASSSSYQETQYF.

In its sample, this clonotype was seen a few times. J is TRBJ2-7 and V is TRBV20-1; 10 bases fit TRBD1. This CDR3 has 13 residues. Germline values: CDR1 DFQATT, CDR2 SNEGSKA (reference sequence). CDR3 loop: CSVARDRGHEQYF. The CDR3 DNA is TGCAGCGTTGCTCGGGACAGGGGTCATGAGCAGTACTTC.

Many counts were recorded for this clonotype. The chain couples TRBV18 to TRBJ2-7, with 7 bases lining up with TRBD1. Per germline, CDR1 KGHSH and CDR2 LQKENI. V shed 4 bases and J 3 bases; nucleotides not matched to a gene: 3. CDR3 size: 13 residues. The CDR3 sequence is CASSRGQDYEQYF. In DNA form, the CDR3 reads TGTGCCAGCTCACGAGGACAGGACTACGAGCAGTACTTC.

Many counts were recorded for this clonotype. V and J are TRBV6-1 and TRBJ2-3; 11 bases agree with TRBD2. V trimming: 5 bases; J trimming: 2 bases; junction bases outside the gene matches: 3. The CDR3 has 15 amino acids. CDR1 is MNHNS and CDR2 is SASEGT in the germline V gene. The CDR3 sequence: CASSSSGGLTDTQYF. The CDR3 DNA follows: TGTGCCAGCAGTTCTAGCGGGGGGCTCACAGATACGCAGTATTTT.

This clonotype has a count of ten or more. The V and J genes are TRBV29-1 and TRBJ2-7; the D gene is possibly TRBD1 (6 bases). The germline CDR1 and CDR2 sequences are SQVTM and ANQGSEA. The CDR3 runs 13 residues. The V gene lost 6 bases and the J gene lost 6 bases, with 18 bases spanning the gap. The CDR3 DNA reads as TGCAGCGTAGATGGGACACCTCGGAGCGAGCAGTACTTC. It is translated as CSVDGTPRSEQYF.

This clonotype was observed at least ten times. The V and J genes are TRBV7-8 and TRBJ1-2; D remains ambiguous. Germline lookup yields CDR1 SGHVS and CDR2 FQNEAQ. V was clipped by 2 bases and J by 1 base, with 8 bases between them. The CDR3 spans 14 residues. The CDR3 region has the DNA TGTGCCAGCAGCTTATCGGCAATTAACTATGGCTACACCTTC. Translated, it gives CASSLSAINYGYTF.